A selection of T cell receptor beta chains follows, all from one sample in a study of beta chain features in type 1 diabetes. TCRdb's table, derived via immunoSEQ multiplex PCR, lists solely in-frame clones and lacks some. This table holds 850,000 to 900,000 clones, 15% to 20% found once. The source material was naive CD4+ T cells from blood. Receptors were obtained from a woman under 30 in good health. Both conserved end residues are part of each CDR3. Each record gives: J gene, D gene, clone size, CDR3 length, V gene, CDR3 protein, CDR3 DNA. D genes are given only for firm matches. The size entry is marked missing in some rows and otherwise reads once, few, many or a size class.

j_call: TRBJ2-2; d_call: TRBD2; clone_size: few; cdr3_length: 15; v_call: TRBV6-4; cdr3_aa: CASRRTSGNTGELFF; cdr3_nt: TGTGCCAGCAGACGGACTAGCGGAAACACCGGGGAGCTGTTTTTT
j_call: TRBJ2-5; d_call: TRBD2; clone_size: NA; cdr3_length: 12; v_call: TRBV29-1; cdr3_aa: CSVRPSGETQYF; cdr3_nt: TGCAGCGTTCGTCCTAGCGGAGAGACCCAGTACTTC
j_call: TRBJ1-1; d_call: NA; clone_size: NA; cdr3_length: 14; v_call: TRBV28; cdr3_aa: CASSPGQWPTEAFF; cdr3_nt: TGTGCCAGCAGTCCCGGCCAGTGGCCCACTGAAGCTTTCTTT
j_call: TRBJ1-1; d_call: NA; clone_size: NA; cdr3_length: 12; v_call: TRBV5-4; cdr3_aa: CASSSRDTEAFF; cdr3_nt: TGTGCCAGCAGCAGCAGGGATACTGAAGCTTTCTTT
j_call: TRBJ1-1; d_call: NA; clone_size: few; cdr3_length: 15; v_call: TRBV2; cdr3_aa: CASSRTGRRATEAFF; cdr3_nt: TGTGCCAGCAGTCGAACCGGGCGTCGAGCCACTGAAGCTTTCTTT
j_call: TRBJ1-1; d_call: NA; clone_size: few; cdr3_length: 15; v_call: TRBV4-2; cdr3_aa: CASSQPGSGSREAFF; cdr3_nt: TGTGCCAGCAGCCAACCAGGAAGTGGCTCTCGTGAAGCTTTCTTT
j_call: TRBJ1-1; d_call: TRBD1; clone_size: NA; cdr3_length: 14; v_call: TRBV7-9; cdr3_aa: CASSRTGGRTEAFF; cdr3_nt: TGTGCCAGCAGCCGGACAGGGGGAAGGACTGAAGCTTTCTTT
j_call: TRBJ1-1; d_call: NA; clone_size: NA; cdr3_length: 15; v_call: TRBV28; cdr3_aa: CASSFGKYRNTEAFF; cdr3_nt: TGTGCCAGCAGTTTTGGGAAATACAGGAACACTGAAGCTTTCTTT
j_call: TRBJ2-1; d_call: NA; clone_size: NA; cdr3_length: 11; v_call: TRBV7-9; cdr3_aa: CASKNYNEQFF; cdr3_nt: TGTGCCAGCAAAAACTACAATGAGCAGTTCTTC
j_call: TRBJ1-4; d_call: NA; clone_size: few; cdr3_length: 15; v_call: TRBV7-2; cdr3_aa: CASSFGGLGSGKLFF; cdr3_nt: TGTGCCAGCAGCTTTGGGGGTTTGGGGTCGGGAAAACTGTTTTTT